A single sample is the source of the 23 T cell receptor beta chains below, sequenced in a study of T cells after posttransplantation cyclophosphamide. Some clones are missing from TCRdb's copy, which holds only in-frame ones; the method was immunoSEQ multiplex PCR. This sample has about 40,000 clones, each found more than once. What was sequenced was PBMCs. These receptor sequences come from a woman aged 45-60 years in good health and a related stem cell transplant donor.

This clone was seen at least ten times. V gene TRBV30 combines with J gene TRBJ2-7; a possible D gene is TRBD2 (5 bases). This CDR3 spans 13 amino acids. The germline V gene encodes CDR1 GTSNPN and CDR2 SVGIG (reference sequence). Trimming took 3 bases from V and 6 from J, leaving 15 bases between them. CDR3 sequence (DNA): TGTGCCTGGAGCAGGTTGAATAGCGCCGAGCAGTACTTC. Encoded protein: CAWSRLNSAEQYF.

Many counts were recorded for this clone. The chain couples TRBV7-2 to TRBJ1-1, with D possibly TRBD1 on 6 matching bases. Deletions cut 1 base from V and 4 bases from J, with 13 bases between. The CDR3 is made up of 15 amino acids. From germline, CDR1 is SGHTA and CDR2 FQGNSA. CDR3 region: CASSLEGGVSTEAFF. CDR3 DNA sequence: TGTGCCAGCAGCTTAGAAGGGGGGGTTAGCACTGAAGCTTTCTTT.

This clone was seen ten or more times. The genes are TRBV7-9 and TRBJ1-4; D is unclear. The CDR3 extends over 11 amino acids. Deletions cut 11 bases from V and 7 bases from J, with 11 bases between. The germline V gene has CDR1 SEHNR and CDR2 FQNEAQ (reference sequence). The CDR3 reads CACGPVEKLFF. For the CDR3, the DNA is TGTGCCTGTGGGCCGGTTGAAAAACTGTTTTTT.

This clone was detected many times. The rearrangement joins TRBV5-6 to TRBJ2-7, with D possibly being TRBD1 (6 bases). Per the germline V gene, CDR1 is SGHDT and CDR2 is YYEEEE. Trimming pared 0 bases from V and 5 bases from J, leaving 12 bases between. This CDR3 has 14 residues. CDR3 nucleotide sequence: TGTGCCAGCAGCTTGGTTGCCAGGGGTCACGAGCAGTACTTC. Encoded protein: CASSLVARGHEQYF.

This clone was seen at least ten times. CDR3 DNA: TGCGCCAGCAGTCGCAATTCTCAGGGGGACAGTTGGGCTTTCTTT. Translating gives CASSRNSQGDSWAFF. This sequence joins TRBV10-2 and TRBJ1-1, with 7 bases identical to TRBD1. The CDR3 runs to 15 residues. V was clipped by 5 bases and J by 11 bases; unmatched bases: 17. Germline lookup yields CDR1 WSHSY and CDR2 SAAADI.

This clone was recorded at least ten times. The CDR3 loop reads CASSSGGLGEKLFF. Written as DNA, the CDR3 is TGTGCCAGCAGCTCAGGGGGGTTGGGTGAAAAACTGTTTTTT. The chain combines TRBV5-5 with TRBJ1-4, with 7 bases that match TRBD1. Germline V gene lookup returns CDR1 SGHKS and CDR2 YYEKEE (reference sequence). CDR3 length: 14 amino acids. J gave up 7 bases and V 3 bases, and 6 bases lay outside the gene matches.

The chain recombines TRBV27 with TRBJ1-1; D not resolved. V was trimmed by 6 bases and J by 3 bases, leaving 17 bases between them. Germline V gene data show CDR1 as MNHEY and CDR2 as SMNVEV (reference sequence). CDR3 length equals 15 residues. The DNA for the CDR3 is TGTGCCAGCAGCGGGATTCGCCTCTCATACACTGAAGCTTTCTTT. This codes for CASSGIRLSYTEAFF.

This clone appeared many times. This chain connects TRBV5-5 to TRBJ1-1; tentatively, D is TRBD1 (6 bases). This CDR3 comprises 14 residues. V was trimmed by 2 bases and J by 5 bases, leaving 13 bases between them. Looked up from germline, CDR1 is SGHKS and CDR2 is YYEKEE (reference sequence). CDR3 protein: CASSFQQGDTEAFF. CDR3 sequence (DNA): TGTGCCAGCAGCTTTCAACAGGGAGATACTGAAGCTTTCTTT.

This clone came up a few times. V gene TRBV6-5 combines with J gene TRBJ1-6; D is unclear. This CDR3 is built from 14 residues. The V gene's germline CDR1 is MNHEY and CDR2 SVGAGI. V dropped 6 bases and J dropped 0 bases, with 6 bases sitting between them. The CDR3 DNA sequence: TGTGCCAGCAGACCGAGCTCCTATAATTCACCCCTCCACTTT. As protein: CASRPSSYNSPLHF.

The sample holds many counts of this clone. The chain employs TRBV6-1 and TRBJ1-6; D ambiguous. Germline V CDR1 and CDR2: MNHNS, SASEGT. V gave up 4 bases and J gave up 6 bases, with 13 bases separating them. This CDR3 has 15 residues. This CDR3 reads CASSAEGTANSPLHF. The CDR3 DNA is TGTGCCAGCAGTGCGGAGGGAACGGCTAATTCACCCCTCCACTTT.

This clone was detected many times. The chain is built from TRBV9 and TRBJ2-1, with D unclear. The germline gives CDR1 SGDLS, CDR2 YYNGEE. V lost 3 bases and J lost 3, with 7 bases in between. The CDR3 sequence is 13 residues long. The CDR3 DNA reads TGTGCCAGCAGCGCCAGTCACTACAATGAGCAGTTCTTC. Translated: CASSASHYNEQFF.

The DNA of the CDR3 is TGTGCCAGCAACGCCGGGACAGGGTTTGGGTATCGGGGCACAGATACGCAGTATTTT. It is translated as CASNAGTGFGYRGTDTQYF. The V gene is TRBV28, the J gene TRBJ2-3; 9 nucleotides align to TRBD1. This CDR3 is built from 19 residues. J was trimmed by 1 base and V by 7 bases; bases with no gene match: 18. Germline values: CDR1 MDHEN, CDR2 SYDVKM.

This clone was found many times. The genes are TRBV18 and TRBJ1-1; the D gene is possibly TRBD1 (6 bases). V lost 5 bases to trimming and J lost 8 bases, with 12 bases between them. CDR3 length equals 12 residues. The germline V gene has CDR1 KGHSH and CDR2 LQKENI. The CDR3 reads CASSSDRREAFF. In DNA, the CDR3 is TGTGCCAGCTCATCTGACAGGCGCGAAGCTTTCTTT.

At least ten counts were recorded for this clone. V gene TRBV7-9 combines with J gene TRBJ1-5, with 9 nucleotides matching TRBD1. The CDR3 is 16 amino acids. In germline, CDR1 is SEHNR, CDR2 FQNEAQ (reference sequence). Trimming at V came to 1 base and at J to 6 bases, leaving 7 bases not matched to a gene. As DNA, the CDR3 is TGTGCCAGCAGCTTAGGGGGGACAGGGAGCTTTCAGCCCCAGCATTTT. It encodes CASSLGGTGSFQPQHF.

This clone was found many times. This chain uses TRBV19 with TRBJ2-3; 8 bases map to TRBD1. V shed 5 bases and J 1 base; nucleotides not matched to a gene: 8. Germline V gene sequence: CDR1 LNHDA, CDR2 SQIVND (reference sequence). The CDR3 runs 16 residues. CDR3 DNA sequence: TGTGCCAGTAGTCTGAGGCCGGGACAGGGCACAGATACGCAGTATTTT. Residues: CASSLRPGQGTDTQYF. The full variable domain, its missing parts supplied by reference TRBV19 and TRBJ2-3, is DGGITQSPKYLFRKEGQNVTLSCEQNLNHDAMYWYRQDPGQGLRLIYYSQIVNDFQKGDIAEGYSVSREKKESFPLTVTSAQKNPTAFYLCASSLRPGQGTDTQYFGPGTRLTVL.

This clone was counted many times. The chain employs TRBV7-6 and TRBJ1-1; D is possibly TRBD1 (5 bases). The length of the CDR3 is 13 residues. Between the trimmed V and J ends, which lost 0 bases and 6 bases, there was a span of 8 bases. CDR1 is SGHVS and CDR2 is FNYEAQ in the germline V gene. CDR3 sequence (DNA): TGTGCCAGCAGCTTAGCCCCAGGGCCTGAAGCTTTCTTT. Translation: CASSLAPGPEAFF.

This clone was seen ten or more times. CDR3 protein: CASSLNTGGDEAFF. As DNA, the CDR3 is TGCGCCAGCAGCTTGAATACAGGAGGGGATGAAGCTTTCTTT. The chain carries TRBV5-1 and TRBJ1-1; a possible D gene is TRBD1 (5 bases). Germline assignment: CDR1 SGHRS and CDR2 YFSETQ. The CDR3 covers 14 residues. Trimming took 1 base from V and 7 from J, leaving 14 bases between them.

This clone has ten or more counts. The V and J genes are TRBV30 and TRBJ2-3; TRBD2 aligns across 8 bases. Germline CDR1 GTSNPN, CDR2 SVGIG (reference sequence). The CDR3 has 13 amino acids. V shed 5 bases, J shed 4 bases, and the junction held 5 bases outside the gene matches. The CDR3 loop reads CAWGLGGADTQYF. The CDR3 DNA sequence: TGTGCCTGGGGCCTCGGGGGGGCAGATACGCAGTATTTT.

This clone was counted ten times or more. The genes are TRBV5-5 and TRBJ1-1; D may be TRBD1 (5 bases). This CDR3 region has 14 residues. Germline CDR1 SGHKS, CDR2 YYEKEE (reference sequence). The V gene lost 0 bases and the J gene lost 2 bases, with 8 bases spanning the gap. The CDR3 DNA follows: TGTGCCAGCAGCTTGGAGGGGAAAAACACTGAAGCTTTCTTT. It translates to CASSLEGKNTEAFF.

Ten or more counts support this clone. V gene TRBV6-1 combines with J gene TRBJ2-2, with D tentatively TRBD1 (5 bases). Per the germline V gene, CDR1 is MNHNS and CDR2 is SASEGT. The CDR3 has 15 residues. V was cut by 0 bases and J by 5 bases, with 10 bases left in between. The CDR3 nucleotides are TGTGCCAGCAGTGAAGCAAATTACAGGACCGGGGAGCTGTTTTTT. It yields the protein CASSEANYRTGELFF.

The J gene is TRBJ2-7, the V gene TRBV28, with a possible D match to TRBD2 (6 bases). Per the germline V gene, CDR1 is MDHEN and CDR2 is SYDVKM. V dropped 6 bases and J dropped 1 base, with 10 bases sitting between them. This CDR3 is 13 amino acids long. In DNA form, the CDR3 reads TGTGCCAGCAGGGGGACTCCATCCTACGAGCAGTACTTC. This codes for CASRGTPSYEQYF.

There are many counts of this clone. The CDR3 region has the DNA TGTGCCAGCAGCGGACAGGGGGCGCATGGCTACACCTTC. Its protein is CASSGQGAHGYTF. V and J are TRBV2 and TRBJ1-2, with 11 bases fitting TRBD1. The CDR3 is 13 residues long. Unmatched junction bases numbered 3, after V lost 6 bases and J lost 6 bases. CDR1 is SNHLY and CDR2 is FYNNEI in the germline V gene.

This clone showed up many times. The chain combines TRBV5-4 with TRBJ2-3; D ambiguous. Looked up from germline, CDR1 is SGHNT and CDR2 is YYREEE (reference sequence). This CDR3 has 16 amino acids. Trimming took off 0 bases at V and 1 base at J, with 12 bases between the two ends. The CDR3 region is CASSLGVHGGTDTQYF. The CDR3 DNA is TGTGCCAGCAGCTTGGGTGTCCACGGAGGCACAGATACGCAGTATTTT.